Following are 24 T cell receptor beta chains from one sample sequenced in a study of human versus mouse CDR3 diversity and MHC coevolution. TCRdb's copy holds only in-frame clones and misses some; the assay was immunoSEQ multiplex PCR. Of roughly 80,000 clones in the sample, around 93% are singletons; the top ten hold 1.3% to 1.5%. What was sequenced was naive CD4+ T cells from blood. Described subset: CD45RO-negative CD62L-positive naive CD4 T cells. The origin of the receptors is a person aged 30-69 years in good health.

This chain joins TRBV7-3 and TRBJ1-1; D is unresolved. The CDR3 has 17 residues. V was pared by 2 bases and J by 0 bases, with 16 bases between. Germline-derived CDR1 and CDR2 are SGHTA and FQGTGA. CDR3 loop: CASSLDSIRRVNTEAFF. CDR3 DNA: TGTGCCAGCAGCTTAGATTCCATTCGGCGGGTGAACACTGAAGCTTTCTTT.

The chain carries TRBV19 and TRBJ2-2; TRBD1 agrees at 7 bases. Looked up from germline, CDR1 is LNHDA and CDR2 is SQIVND (reference sequence). V trimming: 8 bases; J trimming: 0 bases; junction bases outside the gene matches: 6. The CDR3 runs 15 residues. The CDR3 protein is CASLTGTANTGELFF. The CDR3 region has the DNA TGTGCCAGTCTGACCGGGACAGCGAACACCGGGGAGCTGTTTTTT.

This clone was picked up a small number of times. The chain employs TRBV28 and TRBJ1-5; D uncertain. Trimming took off 5 bases at V and 7 bases at J, with 15 bases between the two ends. The CDR3 contains 14 residues. The V gene's germline CDR1 is MDHEN and CDR2 SYDVKM. The DNA of the CDR3 is TGTGCCAGCAGTCCCCCACGGAGAATCCAGCCCCAGCATTTT. Its protein is CASSPPRRIQPQHF.

The chain is built from TRBV5-1 and TRBJ2-3, with 8 bases fitting TRBD2. Unmatched junction bases numbered 5, after V lost 5 bases and J lost 0 bases. Germline values: CDR1 SGHRS, CDR2 YFSETQ. This CDR3 is 15 amino acids long. The CDR3 here is CASRRTSTSTDTQYF. The CDR3 bases are TGCGCCAGCAGGAGGACTAGCACAAGCACAGATACGCAGTATTTT.

This clone was counted a single time. The V gene is TRBV6-5, the J gene TRBJ2-1, with D maybe TRBD2 (6 bases). The germline gives CDR1 MNHEY, CDR2 SVGAGI. With 6 bases removed from V and 10 bases from J, the gap between germline ends came to 16 bases. This CDR3 contains 13 residues. CDR3 region: CASRPLALAEQFF. The CDR3 bases are TGTGCCAGCAGACCTCTAGCGTTAGCCGAGCAGTTCTTC.

J is TRBJ2-2 and V is TRBV19; D is uncertain. The ends were cut back, 0 bases at V and 2 bases at J, with 7 bases in the middle. Germline CDR1 LNHDA, CDR2 SQIVND (reference sequence). CDR3 length: 15 amino acids. The CDR3 spells CASSIDYGNTGELFF. CDR3 nucleotides: TGTGCCAGTAGTATAGATTACGGTAACACCGGGGAGCTGTTTTTT.

The V and J genes are TRBV11-3 and TRBJ2-2, with D uncertain. There are 13 residues in the CDR3. Per germline, CDR1 SGHNT and CDR2 YENEEA. The V end lost 4 bases, the J end lost 6 bases, and 9 bases lay between the germline ends. The CDR3 spells CASSSMSPGELFF. CDR3 nucleotides: TGTGCCAGCAGCTCAATGTCCCCCGGGGAGCTGTTTTTT.

The chain couples TRBV5-1 to TRBJ2-7, with 8 bases identical to TRBD1. V dropped 0 bases and J dropped 7; count of bases not matched to a gene: 9. The CDR3 is made up of 15 amino acids. Germline CDR1 SGHRS, CDR2 YFSETQ. The chain's CDR3 is CASSLDGQGLREQYF. CDR3 bases: TGCGCCAGCAGCTTGGATGGACAGGGACTGAGGGAGCAGTACTTC.

The chain links TRBV6-7 to TRBJ1-2; the D is unclear. TRBV6-7 is an ORF, with its function uncertain. Trimming pared 9 bases from V and 1 base from J, leaving 6 bases between. CDR3 length: 11 amino acids. The CDR3 loop is CARRINYGYTF. DNA of the CDR3: TGTGCCAGGAGGATTAACTATGGCTACACCTTC.

This clone was picked up one time. CDR3 sequence reads: CASSLGAGNIEQYF. The CDR3 region has the DNA TGTGCCAGCAGCTTAGGTGCAGGGAACATCGAGCAGTACTTC. This sequence joins TRBV11-3 and TRBJ2-7; D may be TRBD1 (5 bases). Trimming removed 1 base at V and 6 bases at J, with 13 bases between. This CDR3 is 14 amino acids long. CDR1 SGHNT and CDR2 YENEEA come from the germline V gene. Full variable domain (missing parts from reference TRBV11-3 and TRBJ2-7): EAGVVQSPRYKIIEKKQPVAFWCNPISGHNTLYWYLQNLGQGPELLIRYENEEAVDDSQLPKDRFSAERLKGVDSTLKIQPAELGDSAVYLCASSLGAGNIEQYFGPGTRLTVT.

This rearrangement joins TRBV4-3 to TRBJ2-1; TRBD2 aligns across 7 bases. The trim removed 0 bases at V and 5 bases at J, leaving 7 bases unmatched. Germline V gives CDR1 LGHNA, CDR2 YSLEER. This CDR3 comprises 16 residues. CDR3 nucleotides: TGCGCCAGCAGCCAAGATTGGGGCGGGGGTAACAATGAGCAGTTCTTC. Translating it yields CASSQDWGGGNNEQFF.

The gene calls are TRBV14 and TRBJ1-2, with D possibly TRBD1 on 6 matching bases. Trimming removed 4 bases at V and 1 base at J, with 16 bases between. The length of the CDR3 is 16 residues. Germline values: CDR1 SGHDN, CDR2 FVKESK. The CDR3 here is CASSPLGRTVNYGYTF. The CDR3 coding sequence is TGTGCCAGCAGCCCACTCGGACGGACAGTTAACTATGGCTACACCTTC.

The V and J genes are TRBV5-1 and TRBJ1-1; D perhaps matches TRBD1 (6 bases). The CDR3 consists of 15 residues. Trimming removed 4 bases from V and 3 bases from J, with 16 bases in between. Germline loops: CDR1 SGHRS, CDR2 YFSETQ. The CDR3 region is CASSEGAGDDTEAFF. The CDR3 DNA reads TGCGCCAGCAGCGAGGGCGCAGGGGACGACACTGAAGCTTTCTTT. Full variable domain (outside the CDR3, taken from reference TRBV5-1 and TRBJ1-1): KAGVTQTPRYLIKTRGQQVTLSCSPISGHRSVSWYQQTPGQGLQFLFEYFSETQRNKGNFPGRFSGRQFSNSRSEMNVSTLELGDSALYLCASSEGAGDDTEAFFGQGTRLTVV.

V gene TRBV10-3 combines with J gene TRBJ1-4; D gene uncertain. Germline CDR1 and CDR2: ENHRY and SYGVKD. The CDR3 length is 16 residues. V was pared by 3 bases and J by 7 bases, with 18 bases between. In nucleotides, the CDR3 is TGTGCCATCAGTGATTTGAATCGGGGAGGGAGTGAAAAACTGTTTTTT. Translating it yields CAISDLNRGGSEKLFF.

In this sample, this clone turned up once. The CDR3 sequence is CASSQPTGAGSNQPQHF. For the CDR3, the DNA is TGCGCCAGCAGCCAACCGACAGGGGCTGGGAGCAATCAGCCCCAGCATTTT. The V call is TRBV4-1, the J call TRBJ1-5; TRBD1 agrees at 8 bases. Germline V CDR1 and CDR2: MGHRA, YSYEKL. V dropped 2 bases and J dropped 1; count of bases not matched to a gene: 7. This CDR3 has 17 amino acids.

V usage is TRBV7-2 and J usage is TRBJ2-2; 8 bases align to TRBD2. The ends lost 2 bases at V and 1 base at J; junction bases unmatched: 6. Germline lookup yields CDR1 SGHTA and CDR2 FQGNSA. CDR3 size: 17 residues. This chain's CDR3 is CASSLKGSGMNTGELFF. The CDR3 coding sequence is TGTGCCAGCAGCTTAAAAGGTAGCGGGATGAACACCGGGGAGCTGTTTTTT.

The gene calls are TRBV7-2 and TRBJ2-7; 10 bases are a match to TRBD1. The CDR3 length is 16 residues. Unmatched junction bases numbered 11, after V lost 5 bases and J lost 4 bases. Per the germline V gene, CDR1 is SGHTA and CDR2 is FQGNSA. The CDR3, as DNA: TGTGCCAGCAGCCCCCTGGGTCAGGGACAGGGGTACGAGCAGTACTTC. Translated: CASSPLGQGQGYEQYF. The full variable domain, in which reference TRBV7-2 and TRBJ2-7 provide the parts outside the CDR3, is GAGVSQSPSNKVTEKGKDVELRCDPISGHTALYWYRQSLGQGLEFLIYFQGNSAPDKSGLPSDRFSAERTGGSVSTLTIQRTQQEDSAVYLCASSPLGQGQGYEQYFGPGTRLTVT.

The chain links TRBV7-3 to TRBJ1-1; D may be TRBD1 (6 bases). V was cut by 5 bases and J by 1 base, with 11 bases left in between. The germline gives CDR1 SGHTA, CDR2 FQGTGA. The CDR3 has 14 residues. The CDR3 DNA reads TGTGCCAGCAGCCAGGACAGAGCGAACACTGAAGCTTTCTTT. This codes for CASSQDRANTEAFF.

V gene TRBV7-6 combines with J gene TRBJ1-2, with 8 nucleotides matching TRBD1. V dropped 5 bases and J dropped 12; count of bases not matched to a gene: 5. The CDR3 has 11 amino acids. From germline, CDR1 is SGHVS and CDR2 FNYEAQ. The CDR3 protein is CASSLGQGDTF. The CDR3 region has the DNA TGTGCCAGCAGCCTAGGACAGGGTGACACCTTC.

The chain combines TRBV5-4 with TRBJ1-6; TRBD1 agrees at 8 bases. The CDR3 is 16 residues long. The V gene's germline CDR1 is SGHNT and CDR2 YYREEE (reference sequence). With 2 bases clipped from V and 7 bases from J, the junction kept 8 bases outside the gene matches. DNA of the CDR3: TGTGCCAGCAGCTTTCCCCAGGGGGCGCGGAATTCACCCCTCCACTTT. Residues: CASSFPQGARNSPLHF.

Regarding this clone: Other nucleotide sequences from this sample produce the same CDR3. The chain joins TRBV7-2 to TRBJ2-7; TRBD1 aligns across 8 bases. Germline CDR1 reads SGHTA; CDR2 reads FQGNSA. J lost 3 bases, V lost 0 bases, and 4 bases had no gene match. The CDR3 length is 15 residues. Written as DNA, the CDR3 is TGTGCCAGCAGCTTAGCTGGACAGGGAATCTACGAGCAGTACTTC. This encodes CASSLAGQGIYEQYF.

The chain links TRBV20-1 to TRBJ2-3; D ambiguous. The CDR3 extends over 11 amino acids. CDR1 and CDR2 (germline): DFQATT, SNEGSKA (reference sequence). V lost 5 bases and J 5 bases, leaving 8 bases between the germline ends. In DNA form, the CDR3 reads TGCAGTGCTTACCCGGGAGATACGCAGTATTTT. Amino acid sequence: CSAYPGDTQYF.

V gene TRBV11-1 combines with J gene TRBJ1-2; D not resolved. V was clipped by 5 bases and J by 0 bases, with 13 bases between them. Germline-derived CDR1 and CDR2 are SGHAT and FQDESV (reference sequence). The CDR3 is 15 amino acids. CDR3 loop: CASSLLVGANYGYTF. CDR3 bases: TGTGCCAGCAGCCTCCTGGTCGGTGCTAACTATGGCTACACCTTC.

The chain carries TRBV25-1 and TRBJ2-1; 9 bases fit TRBD2. Germline V gene lookup returns CDR1 MGHDK and CDR2 SYGVNS. This CDR3 contains 16 residues. The junction had 7 bases not matched to a gene; V was cut back by 1 base and J by 6 bases. CDR3 in amino acids: CASSEFSGSRSNEQFF. The CDR3 DNA follows: TGTGCCAGCAGTGAATTTAGCGGGAGTCGCAGCAATGAGCAGTTCTTC.